This entry concerns a single T cell receptor (beta chain). The antigen it recognizes is unknown. There are no base qualities to consult, and no much larger clone falls within one base. The cohort was made up of approximately 670 healthy bone marrow donors. Cohort members were all nominally healthy when sampled, although unrecorded immune exposures were likely present. The donor tested CMV seronegative, placing the donor among the roughly 340 seronegative members of the cohort. A peripheral blood sample was provided by each donor, and peripheral blood mononuclear cells were used for TCR beta sequencing. The Qiagen DNeasy Blood Extraction Kit was used to extract genomic DNA from the blood cell samples. The data were obtained in a study of cytomegalovirus exposure and HLA in healthy donors (dated by TCRdb to the late 2010s). In the study overall: According to an earlier analysis of 450 to 650 of the donors, about 179 million T cells yielded 100 million or so unique TCR beta sequences and about 300 Gb of sequence data. The study combined high-throughput TCR immunosequencing, statistical association of individual TCRs with disease status, and machine learning to predict cytomegalovirus infection status. The study aimed to test whether signatures of past pathogen exposure could be identified by cataloging public T cell receptors. A separate validation cohort of more than 100 different subjects was used in addition to the roughly 620-subject first cohort. A later genetic analysis used genome-wide SNP genotypes for about 65% of the roughly 670 donors, treating that subset as a discovery cohort. In a later analysis, previously published TCR beta repertoires from 666 donors were re-analyzed and high-resolution HLA genotyping was added so that TCR occurrence patterns could be studied. The later analysis used no new phenotypic data to find candidate immune exposures, relying instead on TCR beta sequences and their occurrence across donors. An earlier analysis of approximately 640 of the donors applied high-throughput TCR beta sequencing to assess whether each TCR beta V gene segment acted as functional or pseudogenic. The T cell repertoires of some 670 subjects were profiled by immunosequencing and related to cytomegalovirus serostatus. All discovery cohort repertoires had been generated using a single sequencing platform. Typing coverage varied by locus: roughly 620-640 donors for A, B, C, DRB1 and DQB1; approximately 520 for DQA1; more than 600 for DPA1; around 450 for DPB1. Donor age, sex, ethnicity and CMV serostatus were compiled alongside the repertoire data. Among roughly 400 genotyped donors of the cohort, an average of approximately 250,000 unique TCR beta nucleotide sequences were sequenced per donor, around 20% of them non-productive. Of the roughly 420 genotyped donors, over 80% were placed in the genetic ancestry cluster associated with self-reported Caucasian donors. About 310 gigabases of sequencing data and some 85 million unique TCR sequences were included in an early release covering 550 to 800 HLA-typed donors. Roughly five DR-DQ haplotypes were handled as single units for association and clustering, since linkage in the cohort was strong. Class I and class II HLA loci were covered by the typing at four-digit resolution. The paper as a whole reports these results and caveats: Most TCR sequences were observed very rarely across donors, whereas some public TCRs were present in many individuals. Strong co-occurrence of HLA alleles, especially DR and DQ, made assigning TCR associations to individual alleles difficult. A later genetic analysis reported fewer N-insertions in productive TCRs among donors in an Asian-associated ancestry cluster than the roughly 690-donor mean. Because HLA typing was missing for some donors at each locus, association tests included only the typed subset. The only immune exposure information available for the cohort was CMV serostatus. According to a later analysis, TCR association rates differed among HLA loci, with DRB1 alleles showing the most associated TCRs and HLA-C alleles showing the fewest. The sequencing pipeline was judged likely to have produced a cluster of highly shared sequence variants as a technical artifact. This cohort had only TCR beta chains sequenced, and the lack of alpha or paired-chain data limited which features could be detected. A further reported finding was that TCR beta sequences accurately predicted the HLA-A and HLA-B alleles for most subjects in the first cohort. According to the authors, the approach could potentially be generalized to other disease states and immunological phenotypes. Three of the identified cytomegalovirus-associated TCR beta chains were confirmed in vitro to be specific for cytomegalovirus antigens. The study listed 150 to 200 TCR beta chains as associated with cytomegalovirus. Linkage disequilibrium might explain the correlated functional status among segregating V segments, but an unknown experimental factor could not be ruled out. The classifier was reported to diagnose cytomegalovirus status with high specificity and sensitivity in both the original and validation cohorts. Roughly uniform sequencing depth across donors was assumed in presence/absence analyses, although this assumption may not hold. A later analysis found that most CMV-associated TCR beta chains appeared HLA-restricted, with HLA associations seemingly driven largely by CMV exposure. Specific HLA alleles were associated with about 17,000 TCR beta sequences at a false discovery rate of 0.05 in a later analysis. In a later genetic analysis, a missense DCLRE1C variant was associated with V-gene and J-gene trimming of TCR beta chains, and the association was replicated in an independent cohort. Compared with equally common non-associated chains, HLA-associated TCR beta chains in a later analysis were more clonally expanded and had lower generation probabilities. In an earlier analysis of around 600 of the donors, most TCR beta V segments were observed in productive rearrangements about 90% or about 30% of the time, broadly matching IMGT annotations. According to a later analysis, parvovirus B19, influenza, CMV and Epstein-Barr virus appeared linked to several top co-occurrence clusters. Because counts were too low, about 15 rarely observed V segments, including chromosome 9 orphons, were left out of the earlier analysis of approximately 580 of the donors.

Library preparation used the immunoSEQ multiplex PCR assay. For the multiplex PCR, a mixture combining 60 forward primers for TCR Vbeta segments and 13 reverse primers for TCR Jbeta segments was used. The CDR3 region of rearranged TCR beta genes was amplified from genomic DNA by a multiplex PCR assay. The amplified TCR beta libraries were sequenced on the Illumina HiSeq System as 87-base-pair reads. As for the original processing: In a later analysis, tens of millions of unique TCR beta chains were counted across the approximately 620 repertoires, and some 10 million of these chains were shared by at least two donors. A nearest-neighbor algorithm error-corrected the raw reads and collapsed the reads into unique sequences, merging closely related sequences to remove PCR and sequencing errors. V, D and J gene segments were assigned by aligning CDR3 sequences to IMGT reference sequences. Each retained sequence needed at least a six-nucleotide match to both a V gene segment and a J gene segment. A rearrangement was called productive if the CDR3 had no stop codons and remained in frame with V and J, and every other rearrangement was called non-productive. Following IMGT convention, CDR3 was defined as the stretch from the second conserved V-encoded cysteine up to the conserved J-encoded phenylalanine. The earlier analysis of fewer than 700 of the donors excluded sequences that lacked an unambiguous match to a single V gene segment. In an earlier analysis of almost 600 of the donors, a V segment was called functional when productive rearrangements were above 56.7%, and segregating when the standard deviation between donors exceeded 5%. A statistical classification framework was built to diagnose cytomegalovirus status from the catalog of TCR beta chain sequences. In a later analysis, V and J genes were assigned by comparing TCR nucleotide sequences against IMGT/GENE-DB human TR gene sequences. The TCRdist pipeline was used in a later analysis to assign CDR3 sequences and most-parsimonious VDJ recombination scenarios. In a later analysis, each TCR beta chain was defined by its CDR3 amino acid sequence together with its V-gene family, and reads lacking a unique V-gene family were excluded. As a way to deal with suspected cross-contamination and a sequencing artifact, a later analysis dropped over 550 nucleotide sequences that were highly shared and had low generation probability. In a later analysis, a clonal expansion index was calculated for each public chain from normalized within-repertoire ranks of inferred template counts. In a later analysis, generation probabilities were computed using a VDJ recombination model fitted to out-of-frame rearrangements, and the results were checked against IGoR. A later analysis scored TCR-TCR, TCR-HLA and TCR-CMV co-occurrence with hypergeometric tests, applying a repertoire-size bias correction to TCR pairs. A later analysis estimated false discovery rates by permuting HLA or CMV assignments 20 times. In a later analysis, co-occurring TCRs were grouped using DBSCAN, and TCRdist sequence similarity was added for clustering within HLA-allele-positive subsets. Repertoires with fewer than 30,000 or more than 120,000 public chains were left out of co-occurrence clustering, as were about five repertoires with anomalous nucleotide sharing. TCRdb took this table from immuneACCESS and kept in-frame rearrangements with V and J called. Such tables lack part of the clones; where checked against another copy, unresolved V genes explain under half of the gap, and the rest is unexplained. The DNA gave D and trimming, while V, J and clone size come from that table. The sample records about 170,000 clones, about three quarters of which are singletons. The ten largest clones represent over 2.5% of the sample.

Material: PBMCs. The receptor was derived from a female donor in good health and CMV-seronegative.

The CDR3 is CASTATDLNTGELFF. The bases read TGTGCCAGCACCGCTACAGATTTGAACACCGGGGAGCTGTTTTTT. The chain is encoded by TRBV2 joined to TRBJ2-2; no D gene can be assigned with confidence. The CDR3 starts with the cysteine, ends with the phenylalanine, and has 15 residues. Only the CDR3 DNA stays, 45 bases, in frame from base 1. CDR1 and CDR2, looked up from the germline V gene, are SNHLY and FYNNEI. Relative to germline, V is 7 bases shorter and J is 1 base shorter, with 13 bases between their ends.